The present T cell receptor (beta chain) was sequenced within a study of T cell responses to AZD1222 COVID-19 vaccine. Whole-study results and caveats: Close to half of spike-specific TCRs reportedly recognize unmutated variant regions.

The J segment lost 4 bases and the V segment lost 7 bases, leaving 10 bases of the junction unmatched. The CDR3 runs to 14 residues. CDR1 GTSNPN and CDR2 SVGIG come from the germline V gene (reference sequence). This clone was seen just once. What it recognizes is unknown. Generated by immunoSEQ multiplex PCR, the TCRdb table keeps only in-frame clones and is missing some. This table holds around 150,000 clones, about nine tenths found once. The V call is TRBV30, the J call TRBJ2-1; TRBD2 matches at 7 bases. The origin of this receptor is an adult who received the AZD1222 COVID-19 vaccine. The sample here was peripheral blood, taken 28 days after the second AZD1222 dose. The CDR3, as DNA: TGTGCCTACACTCCCGGGGGGTTATACAATGAGCAGTTCTTC. Translation: CAYTPGGLYNEQFF. Filled out from reference TRBV30 and TRBJ2-1, the complete variable domain reads SQTIHQWPATLVQPVGSPLSLECTVEGTSNPNLYWYRQAAGRGLQLLFYSVGIGQISSEVPQNLSASRPQDRQFILSSKKLLLSDSGFYLCAYTPGGLYNEQFFGPGTRLTVL.